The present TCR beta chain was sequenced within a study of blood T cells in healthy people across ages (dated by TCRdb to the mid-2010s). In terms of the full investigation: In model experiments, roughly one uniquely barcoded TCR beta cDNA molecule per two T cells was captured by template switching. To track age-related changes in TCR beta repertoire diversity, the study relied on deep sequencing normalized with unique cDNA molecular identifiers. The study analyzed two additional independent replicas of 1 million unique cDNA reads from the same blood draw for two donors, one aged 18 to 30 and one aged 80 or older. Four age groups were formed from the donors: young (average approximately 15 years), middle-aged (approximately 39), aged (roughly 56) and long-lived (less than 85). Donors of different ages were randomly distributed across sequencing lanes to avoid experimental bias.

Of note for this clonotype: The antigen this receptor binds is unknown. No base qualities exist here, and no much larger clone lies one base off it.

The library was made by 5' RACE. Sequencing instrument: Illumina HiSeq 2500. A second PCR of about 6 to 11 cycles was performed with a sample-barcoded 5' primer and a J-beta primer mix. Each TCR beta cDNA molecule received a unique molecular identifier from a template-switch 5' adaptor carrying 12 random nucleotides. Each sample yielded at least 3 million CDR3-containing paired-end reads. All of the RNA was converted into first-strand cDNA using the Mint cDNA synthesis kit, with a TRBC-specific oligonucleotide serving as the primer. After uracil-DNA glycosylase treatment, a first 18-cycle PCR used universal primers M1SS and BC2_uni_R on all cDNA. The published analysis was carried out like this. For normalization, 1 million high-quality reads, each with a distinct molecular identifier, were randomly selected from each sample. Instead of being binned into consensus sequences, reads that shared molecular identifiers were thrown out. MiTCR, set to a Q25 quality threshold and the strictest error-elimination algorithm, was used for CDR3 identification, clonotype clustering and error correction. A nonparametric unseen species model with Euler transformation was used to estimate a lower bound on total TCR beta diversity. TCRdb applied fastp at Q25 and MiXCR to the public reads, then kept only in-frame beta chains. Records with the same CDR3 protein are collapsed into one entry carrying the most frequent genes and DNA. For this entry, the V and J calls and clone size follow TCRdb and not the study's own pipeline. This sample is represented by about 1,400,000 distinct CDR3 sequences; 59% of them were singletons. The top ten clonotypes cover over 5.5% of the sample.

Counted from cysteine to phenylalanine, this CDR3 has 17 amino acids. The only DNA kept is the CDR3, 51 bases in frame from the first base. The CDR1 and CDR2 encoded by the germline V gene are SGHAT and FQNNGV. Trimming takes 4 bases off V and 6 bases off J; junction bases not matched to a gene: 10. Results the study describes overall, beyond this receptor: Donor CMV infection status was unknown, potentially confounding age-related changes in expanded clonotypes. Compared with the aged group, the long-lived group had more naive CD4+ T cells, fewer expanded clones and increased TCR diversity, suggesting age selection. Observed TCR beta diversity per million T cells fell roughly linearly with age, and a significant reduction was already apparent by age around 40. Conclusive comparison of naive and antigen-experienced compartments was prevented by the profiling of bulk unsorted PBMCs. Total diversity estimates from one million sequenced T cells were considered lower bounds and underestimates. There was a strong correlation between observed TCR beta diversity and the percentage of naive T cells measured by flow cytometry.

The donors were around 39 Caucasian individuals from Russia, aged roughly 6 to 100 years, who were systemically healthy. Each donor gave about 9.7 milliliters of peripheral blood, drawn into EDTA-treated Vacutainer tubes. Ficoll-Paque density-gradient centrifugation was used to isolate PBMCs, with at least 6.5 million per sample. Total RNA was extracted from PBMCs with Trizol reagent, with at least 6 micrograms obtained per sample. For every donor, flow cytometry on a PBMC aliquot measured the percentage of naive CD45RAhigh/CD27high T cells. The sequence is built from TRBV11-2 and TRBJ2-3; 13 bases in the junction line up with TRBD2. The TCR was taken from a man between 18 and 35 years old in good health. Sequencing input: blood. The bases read TGTGCCAGCAGCTCCGGGACTAGCGGGGAGATCGTCGATACGCAGTATTTT. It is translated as CASSSGTSGEIVDTQYF.